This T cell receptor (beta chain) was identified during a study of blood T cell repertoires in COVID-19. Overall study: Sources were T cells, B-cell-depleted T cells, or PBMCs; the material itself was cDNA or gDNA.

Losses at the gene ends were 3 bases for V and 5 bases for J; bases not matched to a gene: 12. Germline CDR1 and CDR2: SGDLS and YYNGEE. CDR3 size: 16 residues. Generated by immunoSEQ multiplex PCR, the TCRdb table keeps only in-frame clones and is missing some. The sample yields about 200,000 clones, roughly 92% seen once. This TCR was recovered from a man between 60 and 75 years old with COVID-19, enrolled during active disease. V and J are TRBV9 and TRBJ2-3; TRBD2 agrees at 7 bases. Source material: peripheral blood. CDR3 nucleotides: TGTGCCAGCAGCGCTTTAACTAGCGCAATTGGAGATACGCAGTATTTT. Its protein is CASSALTSAIGDTQYF.